This record concerns one TCR beta chain sequence. Its matching antigen is unknown. Collection of about 9.4 milliliters of peripheral blood was performed for each donor. The CDR3 sequence is 16 residues long. Trimming left V 4 bases short and J 5 bases short, with 17 bases between. CDR1 is MGHDK, CDR2 SYGVNS, per germline. A second PCR, run for about 7 to 11 cycles, used a sample-barcoded 5' primer plus a J-beta primer mix. Through a template-switch adaptor with 12 random nucleotides, each cDNA molecule received a tag. Any given sample supplied a minimum of 3 million CDR3-containing paired-end reads. TCRdb re-analysed the 5' RACE reads in MiXCR, keeping a single row per CDR3 protein. Altogether around 800,000 distinct CDR3 sequences are present, approximately 53% being singletons, with the ten largest covering around 40%. This record comes from a study of blood T cells in healthy people across ages. Whole-study findings and limits: Per-million-T-cell TCR beta diversity fell roughly linearly with age.

This sequence was found in a man older than 75 in good health. V gene TRBV25-1 combines with J gene TRBJ1-4; D may be TRBD1 (5 bases). Sequences were obtained from blood. The CDR3 is CASSGRRGRPNEKLFF. CDR3 bases: TGTGCCAGCAGTGGAAGGCGGGGGAGGCCAAATGAAAAACTGTTTTTT.